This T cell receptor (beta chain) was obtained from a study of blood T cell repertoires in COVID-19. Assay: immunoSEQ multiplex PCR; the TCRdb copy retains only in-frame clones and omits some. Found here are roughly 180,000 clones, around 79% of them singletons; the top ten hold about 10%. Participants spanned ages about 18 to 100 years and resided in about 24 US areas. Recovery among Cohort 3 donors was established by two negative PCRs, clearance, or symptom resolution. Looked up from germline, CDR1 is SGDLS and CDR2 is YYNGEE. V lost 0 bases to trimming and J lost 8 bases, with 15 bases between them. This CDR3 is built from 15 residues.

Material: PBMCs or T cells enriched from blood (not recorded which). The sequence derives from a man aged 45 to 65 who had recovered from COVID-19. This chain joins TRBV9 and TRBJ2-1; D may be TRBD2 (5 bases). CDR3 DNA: TGTGCCAGCAGCGTAGAACTAGGAGGAGTGTATGAGCAGTTCTTC. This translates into CASSVELGGVYEQFF.